The table lists the clone carrying this T cell receptor (beta chain) with many counts. Its target is not known. Source material for PBMCs was around 10 ml fresh peripheral blood. The data were obtained in a study of T cells in Graves' hyperthyroidism and ophthalmopathy. Points from the study as a whole: Most clonotypes that expanded in the thyroid above 0.001 also showed up in blood.

CDR1 and CDR2 (germline): SGHNT, YYREEE (reference sequence). V lost 2 bases to trimming and J lost 6 bases; unmatched junction nucleotides: 22. The CDR3 runs 20 residues. From RNA transcripts, TCR beta CDR3 regions were amplified. The study used the HTBI primer set for a first-round RT-PCR of the TCR CDR3. TCRdb passed the multiplex PCR reads through MiXCR, listing each CDR3 protein once. The table has 300,000 to 450,000 distinct CDR3 sequences, less than 15% seen once. The origin of this receptor is a young woman with Graves' hyperthyroidism. The gene calls are TRBV5-4 and TRBJ2-1; 8 bases map to TRBD2. Sequenced sample: blood. CDR3 sequence: CASSFLALTRAGRVGNEQFF. The DNA of the CDR3 is TGTGCCAGCAGCTTTCTTGCCCTCACCAGAGCCGGGAGGGTGGGCAATGAGCAGTTCTTC.